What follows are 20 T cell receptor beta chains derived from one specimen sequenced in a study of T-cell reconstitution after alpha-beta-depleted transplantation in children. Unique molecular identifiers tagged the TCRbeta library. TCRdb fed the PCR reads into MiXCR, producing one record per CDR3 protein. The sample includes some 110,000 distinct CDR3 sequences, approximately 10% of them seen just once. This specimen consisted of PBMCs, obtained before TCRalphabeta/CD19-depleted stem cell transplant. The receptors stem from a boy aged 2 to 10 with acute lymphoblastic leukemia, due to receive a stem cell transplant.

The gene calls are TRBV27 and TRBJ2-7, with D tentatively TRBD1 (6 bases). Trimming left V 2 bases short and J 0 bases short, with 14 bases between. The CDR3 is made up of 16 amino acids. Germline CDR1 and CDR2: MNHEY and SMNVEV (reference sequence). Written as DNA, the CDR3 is TGTGCCAGCAGTTTAACCGGCCAGGGGCTCTCCTACGAGCAGTACTTC. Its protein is CASSLTGQGLSYEQYF.

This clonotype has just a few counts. The CDR3 reads CASSQGPSGVNTDTQYF. The CDR3 nucleotides are TGCGCCAGCAGCCAAGGCCCTAGCGGCGTCAACACAGATACGCAGTATTTT. The chain employs TRBV4-1 and TRBJ2-3; 7 bases are shared with TRBD2. The CDR3 spans 17 residues. CDR1 is MGHRA and CDR2 is YSYEKL in the germline V gene. Trimming at V came to 1 base and at J to 2 bases, leaving 9 bases not matched to a gene.

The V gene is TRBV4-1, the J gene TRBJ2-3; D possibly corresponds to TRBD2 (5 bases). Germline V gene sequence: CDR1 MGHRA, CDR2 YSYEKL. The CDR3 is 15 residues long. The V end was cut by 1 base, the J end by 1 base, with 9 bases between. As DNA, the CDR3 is TGCGCCAGCAGCCAAGCCGGGGTAGGCACAGATACGCAGTATTTT. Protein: CASSQAGVGTDTQYF.

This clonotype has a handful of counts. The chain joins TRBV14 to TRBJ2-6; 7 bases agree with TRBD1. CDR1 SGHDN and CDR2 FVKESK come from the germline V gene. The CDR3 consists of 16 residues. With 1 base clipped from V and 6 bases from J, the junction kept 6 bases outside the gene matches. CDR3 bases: TGTGCCAGCAGCCAAGTAATAGGGGGCGAGGCCAACGTCCTGACTTTC. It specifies CASSQVIGGEANVLTF.

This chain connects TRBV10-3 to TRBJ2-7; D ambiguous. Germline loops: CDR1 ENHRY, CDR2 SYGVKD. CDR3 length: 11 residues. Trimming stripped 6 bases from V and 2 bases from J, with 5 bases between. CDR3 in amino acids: CAISPAYEQYF. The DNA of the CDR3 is TGTGCCATCAGCCCAGCCTACGAGCAGTACTTC.

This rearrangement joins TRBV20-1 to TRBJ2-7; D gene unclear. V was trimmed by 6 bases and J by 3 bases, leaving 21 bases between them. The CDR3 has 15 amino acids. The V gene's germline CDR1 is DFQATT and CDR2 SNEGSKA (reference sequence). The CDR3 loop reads CSAQTWKGRVYEQYF. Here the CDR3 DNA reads TGCAGTGCCCAAACCTGGAAGGGTCGGGTCTACGAGCAGTACTTC.

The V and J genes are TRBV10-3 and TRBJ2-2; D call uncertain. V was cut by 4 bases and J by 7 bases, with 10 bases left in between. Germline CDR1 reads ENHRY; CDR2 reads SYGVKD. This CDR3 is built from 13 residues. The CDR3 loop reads CAISALGNGELFF. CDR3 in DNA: TGTGCCATCAGTGCCCTGGGGAACGGGGAGCTGTTTTTT.

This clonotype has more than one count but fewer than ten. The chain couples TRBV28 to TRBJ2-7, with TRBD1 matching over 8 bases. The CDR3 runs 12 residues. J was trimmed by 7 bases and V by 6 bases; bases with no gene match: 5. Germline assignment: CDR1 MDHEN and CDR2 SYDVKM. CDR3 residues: CASSRQGIEQYF. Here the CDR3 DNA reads TGTGCCAGCAGCCGACAGGGGATTGAGCAGTACTTC.

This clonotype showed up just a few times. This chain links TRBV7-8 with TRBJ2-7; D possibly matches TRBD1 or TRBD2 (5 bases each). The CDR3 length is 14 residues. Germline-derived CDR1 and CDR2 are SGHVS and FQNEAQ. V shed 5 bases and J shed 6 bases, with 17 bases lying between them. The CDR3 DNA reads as TGTGCCAGCAGCCCCGGGACCCACCGTTCCGAGCAGTACTTC. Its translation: CASSPGTHRSEQYF. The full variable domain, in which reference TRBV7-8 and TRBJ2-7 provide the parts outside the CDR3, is GAGVSQSPRYKVAKRGQDVALRCDPISGHVSLFWYQQALGQGPEFLTYFQNEAQLDKSGLPSDRFFAERPEGSVSTLKIQRTQQEDSAVYLCASSPGTHRSEQYFGPGTRLTVT.

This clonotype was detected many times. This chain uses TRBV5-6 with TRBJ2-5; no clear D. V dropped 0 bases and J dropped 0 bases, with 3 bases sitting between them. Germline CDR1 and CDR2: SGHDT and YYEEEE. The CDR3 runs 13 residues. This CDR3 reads CASSLVYQETQYF. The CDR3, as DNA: TGTGCCAGCAGCTTGGTCTACCAAGAGACCCAGTACTTC.

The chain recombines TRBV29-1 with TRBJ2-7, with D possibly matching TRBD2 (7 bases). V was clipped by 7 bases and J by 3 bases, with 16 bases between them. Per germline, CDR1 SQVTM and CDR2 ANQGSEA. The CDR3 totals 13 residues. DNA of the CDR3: TGCAGCGGAGGCGGGGGCCCCCTCTACGAGCAGTACTTC. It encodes CSGGGGPLYEQYF.

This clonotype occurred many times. The CDR3 coding sequence is TGCAGTGCTACAAGAGGGAACAACCATGTAATTCGCTACGAGCAGTACTTC. Its protein product is CSATRGNNHVIRYEQYF. V and J are TRBV20-1 and TRBJ2-7; tentative D call: TRBD2 (5 bases). The CDR3 length is 17 residues. Trimming removed 4 bases at V and 3 bases at J, with 25 bases between. Germline V gene lookup returns CDR1 DFQATT and CDR2 SNEGSKA (reference sequence).

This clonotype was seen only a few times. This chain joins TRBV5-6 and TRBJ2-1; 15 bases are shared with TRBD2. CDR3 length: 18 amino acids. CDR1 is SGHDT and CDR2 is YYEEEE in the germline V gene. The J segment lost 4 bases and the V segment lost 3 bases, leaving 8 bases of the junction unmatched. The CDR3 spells CASSSGTSGRPGYNEQFF. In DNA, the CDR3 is TGTGCCAGCAGCTCCGGGACTAGCGGGAGGCCGGGGTACAATGAGCAGTTCTTC.

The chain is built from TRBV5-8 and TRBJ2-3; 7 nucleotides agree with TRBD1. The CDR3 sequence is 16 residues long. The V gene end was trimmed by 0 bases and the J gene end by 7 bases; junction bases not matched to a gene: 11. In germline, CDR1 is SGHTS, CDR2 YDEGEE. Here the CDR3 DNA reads TGTGCCAGCAGCTTGGGTGGGACAGTGGCCTTATATACGCAGTATTTT. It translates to CASSLGGTVALYTQYF.

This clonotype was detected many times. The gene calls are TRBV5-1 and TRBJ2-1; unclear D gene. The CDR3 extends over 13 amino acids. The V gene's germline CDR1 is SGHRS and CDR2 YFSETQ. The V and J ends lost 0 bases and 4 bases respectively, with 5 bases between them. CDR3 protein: CASSLGSYNEQFF. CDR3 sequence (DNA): TGCGCCAGCAGCTTGGGAAGTTACAATGAGCAGTTCTTC.

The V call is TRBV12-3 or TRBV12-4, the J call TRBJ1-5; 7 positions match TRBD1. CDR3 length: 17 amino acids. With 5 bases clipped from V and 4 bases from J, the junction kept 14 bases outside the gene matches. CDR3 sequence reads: CASSMGIDRARNQPQHF. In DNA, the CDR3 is TGTGCCAGCAGTATGGGTATAGACAGGGCTCGGAATCAGCCCCAGCATTTT.

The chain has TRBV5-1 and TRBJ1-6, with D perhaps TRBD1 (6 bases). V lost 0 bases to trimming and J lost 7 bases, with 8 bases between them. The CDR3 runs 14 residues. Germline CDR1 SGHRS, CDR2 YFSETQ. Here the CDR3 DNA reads TGCGCCAGCAGCTTGGACAGGGTAAATTCACCCCTCCACTTT. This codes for CASSLDRVNSPLHF.

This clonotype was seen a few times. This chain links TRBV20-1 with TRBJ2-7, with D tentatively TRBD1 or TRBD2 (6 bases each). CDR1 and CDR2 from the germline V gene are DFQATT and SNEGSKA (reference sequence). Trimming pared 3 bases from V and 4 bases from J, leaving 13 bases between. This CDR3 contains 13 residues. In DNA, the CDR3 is TGCAGTGCTAGGGGGGCTAGCGATTACGAGCAGTACTTC. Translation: CSARGASDYEQYF.

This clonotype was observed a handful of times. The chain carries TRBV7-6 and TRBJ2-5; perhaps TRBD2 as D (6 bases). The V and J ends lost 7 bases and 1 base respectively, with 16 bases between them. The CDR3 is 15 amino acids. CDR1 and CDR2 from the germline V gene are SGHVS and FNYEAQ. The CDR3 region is CASTELGGSQETQYF. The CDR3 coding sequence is TGTGCCAGCACCGAATTGGGGGGATCCCAAGAGACCCAGTACTTC.

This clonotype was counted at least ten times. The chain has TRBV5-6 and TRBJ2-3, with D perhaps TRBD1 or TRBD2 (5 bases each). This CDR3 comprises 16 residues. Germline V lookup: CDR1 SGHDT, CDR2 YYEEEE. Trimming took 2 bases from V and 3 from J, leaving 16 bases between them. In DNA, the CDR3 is TGTGCCAGCAGCTTACCCCTGGGGGTCGGTACAGATACGCAGTATTTT. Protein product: CASSLPLGVGTDTQYF.